The 32 T cell receptor beta chains presented below share a single source sample, sequenced in a study of blood T cell repertoires in COVID-19. Only in-frame clones appear in the TCRdb table, and some are missing; sequencing was by immunoSEQ multiplex PCR. This sample has about 490,000 clones, with approximately 83% found just once. The sample consisted of peripheral blood. The receptors come from a human donor in a cohort sampled during active COVID-19.

The rearrangement links TRBV30 to TRBJ2-2; TRBD1 aligns across 7 bases. The V gene's germline CDR1 is GTSNPN and CDR2 SVGIG (reference sequence). CDR3 length: 15 amino acids. V gave up 4 bases and J gave up 2 bases; unmatched junction bases: 7. The CDR3 is CAWNPGTANTGELFF. The CDR3 DNA reads as TGTGCCTGGAATCCGGGGACAGCAAACACCGGGGAGCTGTTTTTT.

The CDR3 loop is CASSPPRGNQGEETQYF. As DNA, the CDR3 is TGTGCCAGCTCACCACCTCGGGGGAACCAAGGAGAAGAGACCCAGTACTTC. V is TRBV18 and J is TRBJ2-5; TRBD2 is a possible D gene (6 bases). CDR3 length: 17 residues. Between the trimmed V and J ends, which lost 0 bases and 3 bases, there was a span of 17 bases. Germline lookup yields CDR1 KGHSH and CDR2 LQKENI.

This chain links TRBV5-1 with TRBJ1-1; D gene uncertain. V was shortened by 0 bases and J by 0 bases, with 6 bases between the two germline ends. This CDR3 contains 14 residues. CDR1 and CDR2 from the germline V gene are SGHRS and YFSETQ. This chain's CDR3 is CASSLDGVNTEAFF. The DNA for the CDR3 is TGCGCCAGCAGCTTGGACGGAGTGAACACTGAAGCTTTCTTT.

V and J are TRBV28 and TRBJ2-7; D ambiguous. The V and J ends lost 7 bases and 6 bases respectively, with 10 bases between them. CDR3 length: 11 residues. The V gene's germline CDR1 is MDHEN and CDR2 SYDVKM. This chain's CDR3 is CASNFFSEQYF. The CDR3, as DNA: TGTGCCAGCAATTTTTTTAGCGAGCAGTACTTC. Full variable domain (remainder filled in from reference TRBV28 and TRBJ2-7): DVKVTQSSRYLVKRTGEKVFLECVQDMDHENMFWYRQDPGLGLRLIYFSYDVKMKEKGDIPEGYSVSREKKERFSLILESASTNQTSMYLCASNFFSEQYFGPGTRLTVT.

The V and J genes are TRBV24-1 and TRBJ1-1, with a tentative D call TRBD1 (5 bases). The CDR3 length is 12 residues. Trimming pared 7 bases from V and 1 base from J, leaving 6 bases between. Germline loops: CDR1 KGHDR, CDR2 SFDVKD. The CDR3 is CATRGPNTEAFF. Here the CDR3 DNA reads TGTGCCACCAGGGGGCCGAACACTGAAGCTTTCTTT.

This clone was detected only a few times. CDR3 DNA sequence: TGTGCCAGCAGCGTAGATGGCGGGCAGAGCTCCTACGAGCAGTACTTC. Translation: CASSVDGGQSSYEQYF. V gene TRBV9 combines with J gene TRBJ2-7; possibly TRBD2 for D (5 bases). V lost 0 bases and J 0 bases, leaving 13 bases between the germline ends. The CDR3 contains 16 residues. CDR1 and CDR2 from the germline V gene are SGDLS and YYNGEE.

CDR3 nucleotides: TGTGCCAGCAGCCAGGCCGGGACAGGGGACTACGAGCAGTACTTC. This sequence encodes CASSQAGTGDYEQYF. The chain recombines TRBV14 with TRBJ2-7, with TRBD1 matching 10 bases. Germline CDR1 reads SGHDN; CDR2 reads FVKESK. The V and J ends lost 3 bases and 3 bases, in that order; junction bases with no gene match: 5. The CDR3 length is 15 residues.

The rearrangement joins TRBV20-1 to TRBJ1-2, with D perhaps TRBD1 (6 bases). In germline, CDR1 is DFQATT, CDR2 SNEGSKA (reference sequence). With 3 bases removed from V and 4 bases from J, the gap between germline ends came to 9 bases. CDR3 length equals 12 residues. The CDR3 region is CSASQDSYGYTF. Written as DNA, the CDR3 is TGCAGTGCTAGTCAGGACAGCTATGGCTACACCTTC.

V gene TRBV28 combines with J gene TRBJ1-6, with TRBD1 as a possible D gene (6 bases). Germline V lookup: CDR1 MDHEN, CDR2 SYDVKM. V was pared by 6 bases and J by 12 bases, with 27 bases between. CDR3 length: 17 amino acids. Written as DNA, the CDR3 is TGTGCCAGCAGCCCGGGGCGCGCCAGGGGCGATGATTTACCCCTCCACTTT. This translates into CASSPGRARGDDLPLHF.

This chain connects TRBV6-5 to TRBJ1-2; TRBD1 is a possible D gene (6 bases). With 5 bases removed from V and 3 bases from J, the gap between germline ends came to 13 bases. Germline loops: CDR1 MNHEY, CDR2 SVGAGI. This CDR3 region has 14 residues. DNA for the CDR3: TGTGCCAGCAGTACAAACAGGGTTCACTATGGCTACACCTTC. This translates into CASSTNRVHYGYTF.

V and J are TRBV19 and TRBJ1-2; D perhaps matches TRBD1 (6 bases). The germline V gene has CDR1 LNHDA and CDR2 SQIVND (reference sequence). The CDR3 is made up of 16 amino acids. Trimming pared 8 bases from V and 1 base from J, leaving 20 bases between. The CDR3 reads CASSPGQLEINYGYTF. In DNA, the CDR3 is TGTGCCAGTTCCCCAGGACAGCTAGAAATTAACTATGGCTACACCTTC.

This rearrangement joins TRBV5-1 to TRBJ2-7; the match to TRBD1 covers 7 bases. This CDR3 spans 15 amino acids. The V and J ends lost 5 bases and 0 bases, in that order; junction bases with no gene match: 8. Germline loops: CDR1 SGHRS, CDR2 YFSETQ. DNA of the CDR3: TGCGCCAGCAGACCAAGCAGGGGGAGCTCCTACGAGCAGTACTTC. Its translation is CASRPSRGSSYEQYF. Full variable domain (outside the CDR3, taken from reference TRBV5-1 and TRBJ2-7): KAGVTQTPRYLIKTRGQQVTLSCSPISGHRSVSWYQQTPGQGLQFLFEYFSETQRNKGNFPGRFSGRQFSNSRSEMNVSTLELGDSALYLCASRPSRGSSYEQYFGPGTRLTVT.

The chain carries TRBV30 and TRBJ1-1, with a weak D call TRBD1 (5 bases). CDR1 GTSNPN and CDR2 SVGIG come from the germline V gene (reference sequence). Trimming took off 5 bases at V and 4 bases at J, with 14 bases between the two ends. The CDR3 runs 13 residues. DNA for the CDR3: TGTGCCTGGTGCTCGGGGGGTGGCACTGAAGCTTTCTTT. It translates to CAWCSGGGTEAFF.

The chain uses TRBV6-5 and TRBJ1-2; the D gene is possibly TRBD1 (5 bases). CDR1 MNHEY and CDR2 SVGAGI come from the germline V gene. This CDR3 contains 15 residues. V lost 7 bases and J lost 2, with 17 bases in between. DNA for the CDR3: TGTGCCAGCACCAAGAGTGAGGGGAGGAACTATGGCTACACCTTC. It yields the protein CASTKSEGRNYGYTF.

This chain joins TRBV30 and TRBJ1-4; D not resolved. V gave up 8 bases and J gave up 6 bases, with 13 bases separating them. The germline V gene has CDR1 GTSNPN and CDR2 SVGIG (reference sequence). The CDR3 sequence is 12 residues long. The CDR3 coding sequence is TGTGCCGGGCGAGGGCACGATGAAAAACTGTTTTTT. It yields the protein CAGRGHDEKLFF.

This rearrangement joins TRBV28 to TRBJ2-4; TRBD2 matches at 11 bases. CDR3 length equals 18 residues. V was pared by 8 bases and J by 0 bases, with 12 bases of the junction left unmatched. Germline V gene sequence: CDR1 MDHEN, CDR2 SYDVKM. CDR3 DNA: TGTGCCAGCCAACCTACGACTAGCGGGATGCTAGCCAAAAACATTCAGTACTTC. It specifies CASQPTTSGMLAKNIQYF.

J is TRBJ1-2 and V is TRBV5-1; no clear D. Trimming took off 2 bases at V and 7 bases at J, with 21 bases between the two ends. Germline CDR1 and CDR2: SGHRS and YFSETQ. This CDR3 is built from 16 residues. Written as DNA, the CDR3 is TGCGCCAGCAGCTTAGATGGGCAGAGTCAGCTTCGTGGCTACACCTTC. It yields the protein CASSLDGQSQLRGYTF.

The chain uses TRBV4-3 and TRBJ2-1; unclear D gene. The CDR3 runs to 12 residues. Germline CDR1 LGHNA, CDR2 YSLEER. V gave up 0 bases and J gave up 8 bases, with 5 bases separating them. Here the CDR3 DNA reads TGCGCCAGCAGCCAAGAGGGCCATGAGCAGTTCTTC. Translated: CASSQEGHEQFF.

This clone was recorded a few times. The rearrangement uses TRBV6-5 and TRBJ1-1, with 9 bases lining up with TRBD1. Germline V gene lookup returns CDR1 MNHEY and CDR2 SVGAGI. The CDR3 sequence is 14 residues long. J was trimmed by 0 bases and V by 6 bases; bases with no gene match: 2. As DNA, the CDR3 is TGTGCCAGCAGCCGACAGGGGGTGAACACTGAAGCTTTCTTT. This gives the protein CASSRQGVNTEAFF.

V usage is TRBV30 and J usage is TRBJ2-1; 13 bases are shared with TRBD2. Looked up from germline, CDR1 is GTSNPN and CDR2 is SVGIG (reference sequence). The CDR3 is 15 amino acids. The trim removed 4 bases at V and 4 bases at J, leaving 4 bases unmatched. The CDR3 loop is CAWTGTSGMYNEQFF. The CDR3 DNA sequence: TGTGCCTGGACAGGGACTAGCGGGATGTACAATGAGCAGTTCTTC.

CDR3: CASSLGGRSSGNTIYF. DNA of the CDR3: TGCGCCAGCAGTCTAGGGGGCAGAAGCTCTGGAAACACCATATATTTT. The V gene is TRBV4-1, the J gene TRBJ1-3, with 7 bases lining up with TRBD1. The CDR3 runs 16 residues. The V segment lost 6 bases and the J segment 0 bases; nucleotides outside the gene matches: 8. CDR1 and CDR2 (germline): MGHRA, YSYEKL.

This clone was seen only a few times. The sample has other DNA sequences that encode this CDR3 too. This sequence joins TRBV15 and TRBJ1-6; D remains unclear. Germline values: CDR1 LNHNV, CDR2 YYDKDF (reference sequence). This CDR3 contains 19 residues. V lost 2 bases and J lost 7, with 24 bases in between. The CDR3 spells CATSRREDPRLWENSPLHF. The CDR3 DNA sequence: TGTGCCACCAGCAGACGTGAGGACCCCCGGCTATGGGAGAATTCACCCCTCCACTTT.

This clone was detected only once. The chain employs TRBV11-3 and TRBJ2-7, with D tentatively TRBD1 (6 bases). The CDR3 is made up of 12 amino acids. CDR1 is SGHNT and CDR2 is YENEEA in the germline V gene. The ends were cut back, 3 bases at V and 3 bases at J, with 6 bases in the middle. CDR3 sequence reads: CASSLTGYEQYF. The CDR3 DNA follows: TGTGCCAGCAGCTTGACAGGCTACGAGCAGTACTTC.

The V gene is TRBV6-1, the J gene TRBJ1-4; no definite D call. Germline CDR1 reads MNHNS; CDR2 reads SASEGT. CDR3 size: 12 residues. V lost 3 bases and J lost 5, with 4 bases in between. CDR3 in amino acids: CASSDINEKLFF. In DNA form, the CDR3 reads TGTGCCAGCAGTGATATCAATGAAAAACTGTTTTTT.

The chain carries TRBV15 and TRBJ2-7; the match to TRBD1 covers 8 bases. Germline-derived CDR1 and CDR2 are LNHNV and YYDKDF (reference sequence). Trimming took 4 bases from V and 3 from J; bases not matched to a gene: 8. CDR3 length equals 15 residues. The CDR3 DNA sequence: TGTGCCACCAGCATTAGGACAGGGATTCTCTACGAGCAGTACTTC. Its protein product is CATSIRTGILYEQYF.

The chain links TRBV2 to TRBJ2-1, with a possible D match to TRBD2 (5 bases). Trimming took off 2 bases at V and 1 base at J, with 15 bases between the two ends. Germline CDR1 is SNHLY and CDR2 is FYNNEI. The CDR3 loop spans 17 amino acids. The CDR3 reads CASSEIVGWRSYNEQFF. CDR3 coding DNA: TGTGCCAGCAGTGAAATCGTCGGTTGGAGGTCCTACAATGAGCAGTTCTTC.

The chain joins TRBV20-1 to TRBJ2-1; no firm D call. Germline V gene data show CDR1 as DFQATT and CDR2 as SNEGSKA (reference sequence). The CDR3 runs 13 residues. Deletions cut 3 bases from V and 3 bases from J, with 9 bases between. The CDR3 region is CSASRGGYNEQFF. The DNA of the CDR3 is TGCAGTGCTAGTCGCGGCGGCTACAATGAGCAGTTCTTC.

The CDR3 bases are TGTGCCACCAGCAGACCTCTGGGAGGGACAGGGACGGGAAAACTGTTTTTT. Protein product: CATSRPLGGTGTGKLFF. V gene TRBV15 combines with J gene TRBJ1-4; 9 bases match TRBD1. The trim removed 2 bases at V and 10 bases at J, leaving 14 bases unmatched. The CDR3 covers 17 residues. Germline-derived CDR1 and CDR2 are LNHNV and YYDKDF (reference sequence).

The gene calls are TRBV27 and TRBJ1-2, with TRBD1 as a possible D gene (5 bases). Germline values: CDR1 MNHEY, CDR2 SMNVEV (reference sequence). This CDR3 has 13 residues. Trimming cost V 4 bases and J 7 bases, with 13 bases left between them. In DNA form, the CDR3 reads TGTGCCAGCAGTTACGGGGGGGATAGTGGCTACACCTTC. Protein sequence: CASSYGGDSGYTF.

This chain joins TRBV4-3 and TRBJ2-1, with 10 bases that match TRBD2. V was clipped by 0 bases and J by 7 bases; unmatched bases: 15. There are 19 residues in the CDR3. CDR1 and CDR2 from the germline V gene are LGHNA and YSLEER. CDR3 sequence (DNA): TGCGCCAGCAGCCAAGATTGGGCTAGCGGGAGAGGAGGTCTAAATGAGCAGTTCTTC. This gives the protein CASSQDWASGRGGLNEQFF.

The chain uses TRBV19 and TRBJ1-6; 9 positions agree with TRBD1. The CDR3 extends over 16 amino acids. Germline V gene data show CDR1 as LNHDA and CDR2 as SQIVND (reference sequence). The trim removed 9 bases at V and 5 bases at J, leaving 11 bases unmatched. The CDR3 loop is CASAADRTGDNSPLHF. DNA of the CDR3: TGTGCCAGCGCCGCTGACAGGACAGGGGATAATTCACCCCTCCACTTT.

The J gene is TRBJ2-1, the V gene TRBV9; possibly TRBD1 for D (5 bases). Per the germline V gene, CDR1 is SGDLS and CDR2 is YYNGEE. CDR3 length equals 16 residues. Trimming removed 4 bases from V and 1 base from J, with 15 bases in between. The CDR3 here is CASSPTLQGSYNEQFF. The CDR3 DNA reads as TGTGCCAGCAGCCCTACTCTCCAGGGTTCCTACAATGAGCAGTTCTTC.